One and the same sample provided the 17 T cell receptor beta chains below, sequenced in a study of Graves' ophthalmopathy and Graves' hyperthyroidism. RNA transcripts were the template, and TCR beta CDR3 regions were amplified from them. In the first round, RT-PCR was carried out with HTBI primers, and a multiplex PCR formed the second round. In TCRdb, the multiplex PCR reads were re-called with MiXCR into one record per CDR3 protein. The sample includes some 1.1 million distinct CDR3 sequences, about two fifths of them seen just once. The sequencing sample was made of peripheral blood or thyroid tissue (not recorded which). All receptors derive from an adult man with Graves' hyperthyroidism.

The chain links TRBV9 to TRBJ2-5; D may be TRBD1 or TRBD2 (6 bases each). From germline, CDR1 is SGDLS and CDR2 YYNGEE. The V and J ends lost 3 bases and 1 base respectively, with 10 bases between them. The CDR3 spans 14 residues. The CDR3 region has the DNA TGTGCCAGCAGCGCGGGGGCCAGCCAAGAGACCCAGTACTTC. It yields the protein CASSAGASQETQYF.

This clonotype was observed once. The chain uses TRBV28 and TRBJ1-3; possible D gene TRBD1, 6 bases. Germline V gene data show CDR1 as MDHEN and CDR2 as SYDVKM. The CDR3 covers 16 residues. Trimming left V 6 bases short and J 4 bases short, with 19 bases between. DNA for the CDR3: TGTGCCAGCAGAACTCCGGGGACACCCTTCGGAAACACCATATATTTT. This translates into CASRTPGTPFGNTIYF. Full variable domain (rest looked up from reference TRBV28 and TRBJ1-3): DVKVTQSSRYLVKRTGEKVFLECVQDMDHENMFWYRQDPGLGLRLIYFSYDVKMKEKGDIPEGYSVSREKKERFSLILESASTNQTSMYLCASRTPGTPFGNTIYFGEGSWLTVV.

The chain's CDR3 is CASSYTAGGRRLSGANVLTF. CDR3 sequence (DNA): TGTGCCAGCAGTTACACCGCTGGGGGCAGGCGGTTATCTGGGGCCAACGTCCTGACTTTC. The rearrangement joins TRBV19 to TRBJ2-6; a possible D gene is TRBD1 (6 bases). This CDR3 is built from 20 residues. Trimming pared 9 bases from V and 1 base from J, leaving 28 bases between. Germline V gene data show CDR1 as LNHDA and CDR2 as SQIVND (reference sequence).

This clonotype was observed at least ten times. The J gene is TRBJ1-5, the V gene TRBV4-2, with D possibly TRBD1 on 5 matching bases. Trimming stripped 1 base from V and 5 bases from J, with 12 bases between. Per germline, CDR1 LGHNA and CDR2 YNFKEQ. The CDR3 spans 15 residues. This chain's CDR3 is CASSQAGNTDQPQHF. The CDR3 DNA is TGTGCCAGCAGCCAAGCAGGGAATACGGATCAGCCCCAGCATTTT.

This rearrangement joins TRBV19 to TRBJ1-1; 11 nucleotides line up with TRBD1. CDR1 is LNHDA, CDR2 SQIVND, per germline (reference sequence). This CDR3 is 16 amino acids long. V trimming: 7 bases; J trimming: 1 base; junction bases outside the gene matches: 8. The CDR3 DNA reads as TGTGCCAGTACCTTTGGGACAGGGGGTAGGAACACTGAAGCTTTCTTT. Translation: CASTFGTGGRNTEAFF.

This clonotype has ten or more counts. The V call is TRBV19, the J call TRBJ1-5, with D possibly being TRBD1 (5 bases). Germline CDR1 and CDR2: LNHDA and SQIVND (reference sequence). V lost 1 base and J lost 0, with 13 bases in between. The length of the CDR3 is 17 residues. The chain's CDR3 is CASSIVGTGRSNQPQHF. Here the CDR3 DNA reads TGTGCCAGTAGTATAGTCGGGACGGGCCGTAGCAATCAGCCCCAGCATTTT.

This clonotype appeared a single time. This sequence may be a read error, since a much larger clone differs from it by one base. This chain joins TRBV9 and TRBJ2-5; TRBD2 aligns across 10 bases. The CDR3 is made up of 15 amino acids. V lost 4 bases and J lost 2; bases outside the gene matches: 5. Per the germline V gene, CDR1 is SGDLS and CDR2 is YYNGEE. CDR3 sequence reads: CASSRKTSGQETQYF. DNA of the CDR3: TGTGCCAGCAGCCGGAAGACTAGCGGGCAAGAGACCCAGTACTTC.

This clonotype was detected only a few times. The chain recombines TRBV6-2 or TRBV6-3 with TRBJ1-1; D may be TRBD1 (5 bases). There are 14 residues in the CDR3. Germline assignment: CDR1 MNHEY and CDR2 SVGEGT. Trimming stripped 7 bases from V and 2 bases from J, with 14 bases between. The CDR3 DNA is TGTGCCAGCAAACCGGGACTGGAAAACACTGAAGCTTTCTTT. This encodes CASKPGLENTEAFF.

This chain uses TRBV25-1 with TRBJ2-5; TRBD1 agrees at 7 bases. The DNA matches TRBJ2-1 better at its end, which makes the J call doubtful. The CDR3 is made up of 12 amino acids. The germline V gene has CDR1 MGHDK and CDR2 SYGVNS. The chain's CDR3 is CASSLGGDEQFF. DNA of the CDR3: TGTGCCAGCAGCTTAGGGGGCGATGAGCAGTTCTTC.

This clonotype was picked up many times. This rearrangement joins TRBV20-1 to TRBJ2-7; no reliable D call. The CDR3 length is 15 residues. Trimming removed 6 bases from V and 2 bases from J, with 20 bases in between. The germline V gene encodes CDR1 DFQATT and CDR2 SNEGSKA (reference sequence). The CDR3: CSASLLGRDPYEQYF. The CDR3 DNA follows: TGCAGTGCCAGCCTTTTGGGCCGCGATCCCTACGAGCAGTACTTC.

This clonotype was picked up many times. J is TRBJ1-4 and V is TRBV15; D not resolved. Trimming took off 1 base at V and 8 bases at J, with 17 bases between the two ends. Germline CDR1 and CDR2: LNHNV and YYDKDF (reference sequence). This CDR3 has 16 amino acids. CDR3 residues: CATSRVHEGLREKLFF. The DNA of the CDR3 is TGTGCCACCAGCAGAGTGCACGAAGGGTTGAGGGAAAAACTGTTTTTT. Full variable domain (rest looked up from reference TRBV15 and TRBJ1-4): DAMVIQNPRYQVTQFGKPVTLSCSQTLNHNVMYWYQQKSSQAPKLLFHYYDKDFNNEADTPDNFQSRRPNTSFCFLDIRSPGLGDTAMYLCATSRVHEGLREKLFFGSGTQLSVL.

This clonotype appeared a few times. The V and J genes are TRBV20-1 and TRBJ1-6; D gene ambiguous. Per germline, CDR1 DFQATT and CDR2 SNEGSKA (reference sequence). V was pared by 1 base and J by 5 bases, with 6 bases between. The CDR3 spans 13 residues. The CDR3 is CSARAANNSPLHF. DNA of the CDR3: TGCAGTGCTAGAGCTGCAAATAATTCACCCCTCCACTTT.

About this clonotype: At one boundary the junction diverges from the germline segment, which might be a read error. CDR3 in amino acids: CSASLTPRGDERYF. CDR3 DNA: TGCAGTGCTAGCCTCACCCCCCGGGGGGACGAGCGGTACTTC. The chain joins TRBV20-1 to TRBJ2-7; TRBD2 agrees at 7 bases. CDR3 length: 14 residues. Germline CDR1 is DFQATT and CDR2 is SNEGSKA (reference sequence).

Notes on this clonotype: A read error may account for a junction end that differs from germline. The chain is built from TRBV7-9 and TRBJ1-4; 7 bases line up with TRBD1. Germline loops: CDR1 SEHNR, CDR2 FQNEAQ (reference sequence). The CDR3 loop spans 15 amino acids. The CDR3 protein is CASSQDGQGGEKLFF. For the CDR3, the DNA is TGCGCCAGCAGCCAAGATGGGCAGGGGGGTGAAAAACTGTTTTTT.

The J gene is TRBJ1-6, the V gene TRBV4-1, with a weak D call TRBD1 (5 bases). Trimming shortened V by 4 bases and J by 8 bases, and 12 bases separated the two germline ends. The germline V gene encodes CDR1 MGHRA and CDR2 YSYEKL. This CDR3 has 14 amino acids. As DNA, the CDR3 is TGCGCCAGCAGCCCCGGGGGAGGAGATTCACCCCTCCACTTT. The encoded protein is CASSPGGGDSPLHF.

The chain links TRBV29-1 to TRBJ1-2; D not certain. Germline V gives CDR1 SQVTM, CDR2 ANQGSEA. This CDR3 is built from 11 residues. Trimming cost V 3 bases and J 8 bases, with 10 bases left between them. Here the CDR3 DNA reads TGCAGCGTTGAGGTAGGGTGGGGCTACACCTTC. This translates into CSVEVGWGYTF.

This sequence joins TRBV10-3 and TRBJ2-2, with 12 bases fitting TRBD2. Trimming cost V 7 bases and J 3 bases; bases outside gene matches: 3. CDR1 is ENHRY, CDR2 SYGVKD, per germline. This CDR3 is 15 amino acids long. The CDR3 nucleotides are TGTGCCATCAAGGCTAGCGGGAGGGACACCGGGGAGCTGTTTTTT. This encodes CAIKASGRDTGELFF.